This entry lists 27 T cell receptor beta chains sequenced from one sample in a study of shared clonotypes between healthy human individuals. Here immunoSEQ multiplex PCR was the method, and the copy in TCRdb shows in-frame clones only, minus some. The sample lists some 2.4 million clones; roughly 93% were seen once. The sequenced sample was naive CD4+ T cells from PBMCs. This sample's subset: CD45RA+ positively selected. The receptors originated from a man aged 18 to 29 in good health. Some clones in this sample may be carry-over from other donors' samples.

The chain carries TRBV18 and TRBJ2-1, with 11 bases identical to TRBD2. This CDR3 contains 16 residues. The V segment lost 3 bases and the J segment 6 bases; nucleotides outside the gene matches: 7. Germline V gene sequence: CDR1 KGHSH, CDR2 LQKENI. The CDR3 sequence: CASSPPGTSGLNEQFF. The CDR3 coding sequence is TGTGCCAGCTCACCTCCCGGGACTAGCGGACTCAATGAGCAGTTCTTC.

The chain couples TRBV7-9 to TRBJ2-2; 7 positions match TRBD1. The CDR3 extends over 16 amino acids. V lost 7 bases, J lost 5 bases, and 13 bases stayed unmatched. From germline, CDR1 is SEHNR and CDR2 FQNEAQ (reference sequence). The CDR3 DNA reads TGTGCCAGCACTAAACAGGGGACGGTCGGTACCGGGGAGCTGTTTTTT. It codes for CASTKQGTVGTGELFF.

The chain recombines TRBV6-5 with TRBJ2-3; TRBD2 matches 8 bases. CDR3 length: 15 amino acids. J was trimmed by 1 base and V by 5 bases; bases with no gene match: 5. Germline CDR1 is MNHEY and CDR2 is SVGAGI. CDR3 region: CASSLTTSGTDTQYF. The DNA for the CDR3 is TGTGCCAGCAGTCTCACGACTAGCGGCACAGATACGCAGTATTTT.

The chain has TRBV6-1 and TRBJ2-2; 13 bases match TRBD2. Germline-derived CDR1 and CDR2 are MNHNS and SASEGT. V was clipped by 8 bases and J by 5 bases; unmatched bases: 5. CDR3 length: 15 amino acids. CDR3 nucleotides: TGTGCCAGCGGTGGACTAGCGGGAGCGACCGGGGAGCTGTTTTTT. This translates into CASGGLAGATGELFF.

The CDR3 loop reads CASSAQGAGTDTQYF. The CDR3, as DNA: TGTGCCAGCAGTGCACAGGGGGCGGGAACAGATACGCAGTATTTT. The chain carries TRBV6-4 and TRBJ2-3, with 9 nucleotides matching TRBD1. This CDR3 spans 15 amino acids. Looked up from germline, CDR1 is MRHNA and CDR2 is SNTAGT. With V trimmed by 4 bases and J by 3 bases, 5 bases remained unmatched.

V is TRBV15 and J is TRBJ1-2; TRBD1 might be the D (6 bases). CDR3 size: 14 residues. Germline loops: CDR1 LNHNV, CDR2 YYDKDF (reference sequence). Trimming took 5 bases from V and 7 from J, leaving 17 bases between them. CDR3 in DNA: TGTGCCACCAGCGAGGGGGGAATGAGCGGTGGCTACACCTTC. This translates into CATSEGGMSGGYTF.

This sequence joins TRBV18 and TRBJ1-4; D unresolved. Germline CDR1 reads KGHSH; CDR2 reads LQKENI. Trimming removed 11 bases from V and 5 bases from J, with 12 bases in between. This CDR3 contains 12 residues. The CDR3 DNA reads TGTGCCGTCCCAGATTCAAATGAAAAACTGTTTTTT. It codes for CAVPDSNEKLFF.

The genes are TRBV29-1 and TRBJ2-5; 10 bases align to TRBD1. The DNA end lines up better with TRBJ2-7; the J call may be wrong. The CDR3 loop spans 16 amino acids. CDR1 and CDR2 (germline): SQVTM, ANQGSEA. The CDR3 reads CSVFGGDRGISYEQYF. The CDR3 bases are TGCAGCGTTTTCGGAGGGGACAGGGGAATCTCCTACGAGCAGTACTTC.

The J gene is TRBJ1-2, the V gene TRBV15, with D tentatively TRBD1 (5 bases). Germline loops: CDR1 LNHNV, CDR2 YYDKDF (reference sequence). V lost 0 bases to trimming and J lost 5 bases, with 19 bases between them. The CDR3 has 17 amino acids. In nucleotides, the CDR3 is TGTGCCACCAGCAGAGACGGGGGGGTGAGGCCGGGGTATGGCTACACCTTC. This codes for CATSRDGGVRPGYGYTF.

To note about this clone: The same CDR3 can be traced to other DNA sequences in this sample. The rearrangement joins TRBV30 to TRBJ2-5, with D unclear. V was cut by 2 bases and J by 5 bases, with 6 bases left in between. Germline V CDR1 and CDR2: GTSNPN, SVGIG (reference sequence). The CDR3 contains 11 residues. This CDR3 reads CAWSPGETQYF. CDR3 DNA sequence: TGTGCCTGGAGTCCCGGGGAGACCCAGTACTTC.

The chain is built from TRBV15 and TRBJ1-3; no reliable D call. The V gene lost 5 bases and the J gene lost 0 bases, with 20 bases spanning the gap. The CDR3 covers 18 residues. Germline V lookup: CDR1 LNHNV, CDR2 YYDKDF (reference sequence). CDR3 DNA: TGTGCCACCAGCGCCTCCCTCTCCGGACCGAACTCTGGAAACACCATATATTTT. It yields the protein CATSASLSGPNSGNTIYF. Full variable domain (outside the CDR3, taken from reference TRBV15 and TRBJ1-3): DAMVIQNPRYQVTQFGKPVTLSCSQTLNHNVMYWYQQKSSQAPKLLFHYYDKDFNNEADTPDNFQSRRPNTSFCFLDIRSPGLGDTAMYLCATSASLSGPNSGNTIYFGEGSWLTVV.

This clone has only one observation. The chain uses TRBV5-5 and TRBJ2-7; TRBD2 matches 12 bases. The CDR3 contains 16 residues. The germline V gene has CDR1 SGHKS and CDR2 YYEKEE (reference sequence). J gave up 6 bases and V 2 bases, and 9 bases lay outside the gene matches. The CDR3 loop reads CASSLRTSGKVGEQYF. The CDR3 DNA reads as TGTGCCAGCAGCTTACGGACTAGCGGGAAAGTGGGCGAGCAGTACTTC.

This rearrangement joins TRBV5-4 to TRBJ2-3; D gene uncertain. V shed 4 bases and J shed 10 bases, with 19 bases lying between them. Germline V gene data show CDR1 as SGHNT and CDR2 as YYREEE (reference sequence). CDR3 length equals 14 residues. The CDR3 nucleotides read TGTGCCAGCAGCACCCAATACCTGGGTTCGGCGCAGTATTTT. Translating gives CASSTQYLGSAQYF.

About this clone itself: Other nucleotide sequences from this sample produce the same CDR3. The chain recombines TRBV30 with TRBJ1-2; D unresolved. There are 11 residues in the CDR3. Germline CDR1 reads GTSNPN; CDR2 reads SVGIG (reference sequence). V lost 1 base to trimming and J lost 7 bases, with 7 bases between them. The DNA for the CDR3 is TGTGCCTGGAGTGCCGGGTCTGGCTACACCTTC. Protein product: CAWSAGSGYTF.

The CDR3 sequence: CASSDRGRSVSSYNEQFF. The CDR3 DNA is TGTGCCAGCAGCGACAGGGGGCGTTCGGTTAGCTCCTACAATGAGCAGTTCTTC. The rearrangement joins TRBV7-2 to TRBJ2-1; 10 bases are a match to TRBD1. CDR1 is SGHTA and CDR2 is FQGNSA in the germline V gene. V lost 5 bases and J lost 0; bases outside the gene matches: 10. This CDR3 contains 18 residues.

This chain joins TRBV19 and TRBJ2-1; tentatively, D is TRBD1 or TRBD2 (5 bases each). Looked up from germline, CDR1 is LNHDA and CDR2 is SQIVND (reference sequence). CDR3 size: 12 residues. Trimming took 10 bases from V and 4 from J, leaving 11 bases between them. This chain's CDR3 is CATWDRYNEQFF. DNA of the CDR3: TGTGCCACTTGGGACCGATACAATGAGCAGTTCTTC.

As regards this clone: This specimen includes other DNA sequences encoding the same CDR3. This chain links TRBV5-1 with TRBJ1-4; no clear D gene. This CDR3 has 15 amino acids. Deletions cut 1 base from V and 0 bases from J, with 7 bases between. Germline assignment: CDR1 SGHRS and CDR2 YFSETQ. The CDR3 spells CASSLNRATNEKLFF. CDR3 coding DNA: TGCGCCAGCAGCTTGAATCGTGCAACTAATGAAAAACTGTTTTTT.

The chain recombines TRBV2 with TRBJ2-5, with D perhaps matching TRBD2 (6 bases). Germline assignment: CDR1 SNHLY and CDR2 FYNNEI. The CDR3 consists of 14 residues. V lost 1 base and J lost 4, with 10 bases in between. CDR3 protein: CASSEGGLGETQYF. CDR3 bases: TGTGCCAGCAGTGAAGGGGGACTGGGAGAGACCCAGTACTTC.

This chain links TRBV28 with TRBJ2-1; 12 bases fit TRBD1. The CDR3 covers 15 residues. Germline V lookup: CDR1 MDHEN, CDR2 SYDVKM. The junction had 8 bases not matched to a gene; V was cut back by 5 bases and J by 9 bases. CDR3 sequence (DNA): TGTGCCAGCAGTAAGTCCGGGACAGGGGGCGGTGAGCAGTTCTTC. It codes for CASSKSGTGGGEQFF.

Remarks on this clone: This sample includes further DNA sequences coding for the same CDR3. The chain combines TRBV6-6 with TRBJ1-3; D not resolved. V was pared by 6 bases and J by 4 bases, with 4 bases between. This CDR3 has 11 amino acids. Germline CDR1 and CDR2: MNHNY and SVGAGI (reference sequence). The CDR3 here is CASSYGNTIYF. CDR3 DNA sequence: TGTGCCAGCAGCTACGGAAACACCATATATTTT.

CDR3 amino acids: CATSSPGDVGTIDQPQHF. The CDR3 DNA reads TGTGCCACCAGCAGCCCCGGGGACGTTGGGACGATAGATCAGCCCCAGCATTTT. J is TRBJ1-5 and V is TRBV15; weak D call: TRBD1 (5 bases). Trimming pared 3 bases from V and 5 bases from J, leaving 23 bases between. The CDR3 has 18 amino acids. The germline gives CDR1 LNHNV, CDR2 YYDKDF (reference sequence).

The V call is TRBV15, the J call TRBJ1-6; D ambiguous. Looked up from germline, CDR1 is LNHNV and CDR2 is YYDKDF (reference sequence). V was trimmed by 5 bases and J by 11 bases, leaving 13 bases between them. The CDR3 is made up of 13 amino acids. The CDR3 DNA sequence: TGTGCCACCAGCGTAGGAGGTGAGGCACCCCTCCACTTT. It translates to CATSVGGEAPLHF.

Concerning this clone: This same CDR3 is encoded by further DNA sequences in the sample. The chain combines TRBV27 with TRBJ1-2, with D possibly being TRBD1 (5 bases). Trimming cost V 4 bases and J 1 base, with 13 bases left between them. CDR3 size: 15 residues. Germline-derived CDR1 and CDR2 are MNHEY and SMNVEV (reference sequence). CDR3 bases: TGTGCCAGCAGTTCTCCCGGGACCGATAACTATGGCTACACCTTC. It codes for CASSSPGTDNYGYTF.

CDR3 amino acids: CSAGAGTVLGEQFF. As DNA, the CDR3 is TGCAGCGCAGGAGCGGGAACAGTTTTAGGTGAGCAGTTCTTC. The chain is built from TRBV29-1 and TRBJ2-1; 7 positions match TRBD2. The V gene end was trimmed by 7 bases and the J gene end by 9 bases; junction bases not matched to a gene: 15. The length of the CDR3 is 14 residues. From germline, CDR1 is SQVTM and CDR2 ANQGSEA.

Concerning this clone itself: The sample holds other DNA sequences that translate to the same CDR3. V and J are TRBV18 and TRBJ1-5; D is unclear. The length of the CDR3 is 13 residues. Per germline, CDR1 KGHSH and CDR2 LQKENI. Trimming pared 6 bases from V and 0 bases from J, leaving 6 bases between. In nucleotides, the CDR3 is TGTGCCAGCTCCCCTAGTAGCAATCAGCCCCAGCATTTT. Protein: CASSPSSNQPQHF.

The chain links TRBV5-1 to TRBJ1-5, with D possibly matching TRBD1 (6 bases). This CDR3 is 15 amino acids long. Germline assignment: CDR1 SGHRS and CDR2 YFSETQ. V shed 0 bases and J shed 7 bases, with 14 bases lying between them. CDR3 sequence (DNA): TGCGCCAGCAGCTTGGCCGGGGGGGCTCTCCAGCCCCAGCATTTT. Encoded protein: CASSLAGGALQPQHF.

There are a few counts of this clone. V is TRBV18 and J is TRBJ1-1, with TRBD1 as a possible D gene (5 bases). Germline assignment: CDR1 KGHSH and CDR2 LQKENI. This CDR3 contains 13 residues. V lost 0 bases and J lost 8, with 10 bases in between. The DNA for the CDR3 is TGTGCCAGCTCACCACCCGTCAGGGAAGAAGCTTTCTTT. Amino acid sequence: CASSPPVREEAFF.